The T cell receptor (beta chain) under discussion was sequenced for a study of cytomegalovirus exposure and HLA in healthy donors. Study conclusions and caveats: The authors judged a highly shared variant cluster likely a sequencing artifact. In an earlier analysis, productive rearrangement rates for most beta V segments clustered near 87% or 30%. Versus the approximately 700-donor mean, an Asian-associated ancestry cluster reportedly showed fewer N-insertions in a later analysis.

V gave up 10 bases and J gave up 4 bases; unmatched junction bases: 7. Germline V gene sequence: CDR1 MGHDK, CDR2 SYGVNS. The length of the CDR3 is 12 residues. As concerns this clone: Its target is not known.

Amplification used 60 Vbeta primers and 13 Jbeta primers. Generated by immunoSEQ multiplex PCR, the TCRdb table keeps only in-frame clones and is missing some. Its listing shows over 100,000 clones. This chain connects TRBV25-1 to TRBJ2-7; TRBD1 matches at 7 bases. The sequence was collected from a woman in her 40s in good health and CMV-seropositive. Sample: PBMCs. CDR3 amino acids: CATRDSLYEQYF. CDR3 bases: TGTGCCACCCGGGACAGTCTTTACGAGCAGTACTTC.